This T cell receptor beta chain is from a study of OX40 agonist ivuxolimab in advanced cancers. Repertoires were generated with immunoSEQ multiplex PCR, while TCRdb's copy carries only in-frame clones and drops some. The table has fewer than 40,000 clones, about 76% seen once. This clone was seen only a few times. Antigen specificity is unknown. The CDR3 covers 15 residues. Trimming took 7 bases from V and 14 from J, leaving 25 bases between them. Looked up from germline, CDR1 is SGHNT and CDR2 is YYREEE (reference sequence). The study, taken as a whole, reports: At doses 0.1 to 3.0 mg/kg, CD4+ and CD8+ clones expanded.

The chain carries TRBV5-4 and TRBJ1-6; D is possibly TRBD1 (5 bases). The sequence came from an adult with an advanced solid tumor such as melanoma, head and neck, liver or kidney cancer. Sequencing was performed on CD4+ or CD8+ T cells sorted from blood, taken in a trial of the OX40 agonist ivuxolimab. The CDR3 here is CASSTLTQAGGALHF. Written as DNA, the CDR3 is TGTGCCAGCTCAACTCTTACACAGGCGGGGGGAGCCCTCCACTTT.